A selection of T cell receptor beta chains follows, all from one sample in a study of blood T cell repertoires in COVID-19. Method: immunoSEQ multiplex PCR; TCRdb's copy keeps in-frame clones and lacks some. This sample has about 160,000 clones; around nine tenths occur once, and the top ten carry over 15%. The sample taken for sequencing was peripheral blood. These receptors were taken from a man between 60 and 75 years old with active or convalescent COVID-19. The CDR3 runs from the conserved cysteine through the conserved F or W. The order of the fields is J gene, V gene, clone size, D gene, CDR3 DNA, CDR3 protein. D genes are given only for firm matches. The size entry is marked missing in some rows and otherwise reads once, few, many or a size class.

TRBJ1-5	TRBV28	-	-	TGTGCCAGCAGCGGACAGATTAGCAATCAGCCCCAGCATTTT	CASSGQISNQPQHF
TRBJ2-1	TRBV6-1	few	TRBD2	TGTGCCAGCAGTGAAGACCGTAGGACTAGCGGAATTACCTACAATGAGCAGTTCTTC	CASSEDRRTSGITYNEQFF
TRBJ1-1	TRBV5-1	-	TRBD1	TGCGCCAGCAGCCCAGGGACAGTTTCTTCGGGCACTGAAGCTTTCTTT	CASSPGTVSSGTEAFF
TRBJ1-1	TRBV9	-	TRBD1	TGTGCCAGCAGCGTAGATCCTGGACAGGAGAACACTGAAGCTTTCTTT	CASSVDPGQENTEAFF
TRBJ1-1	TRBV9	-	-	TGTGCCAGCAGCGTAGAACAGCTGAACACTGAAGCTTTCTTT	CASSVEQLNTEAFF
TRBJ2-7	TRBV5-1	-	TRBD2	TGCGCCAGCGCCAAGGCGGGGGGCCTTTACTACGAGCAGTACTTC	CASAKAGGLYYEQYF
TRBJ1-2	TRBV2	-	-	TGTGCCACCACCATGGACAGTACTAACTATGGCTACACCTTC	CATTMDSTNYGYTF
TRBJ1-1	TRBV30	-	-	TGTGCCTGGAGTACAGGGACACATAAAGAAGCTTTCTTT	CAWSTGTHKEAFF
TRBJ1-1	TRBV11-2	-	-	TGTGCCAGCAGCCCGTACACTGAAGCTTTCTTT	CASSPYTEAFF
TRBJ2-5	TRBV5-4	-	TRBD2	TGTGCCAGCAGCCCAGGACTAGTTTGGGAGACCCAGTACTTC	CASSPGLVWETQYF
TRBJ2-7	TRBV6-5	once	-	TGTGCCAGCACCCTGTGGAGCGGCCTCTACGAGCAGTACTTC	CASTLWSGLYEQYF
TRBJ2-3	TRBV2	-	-	TGTGCCAGCGGAGATGAAGCTACGCAGTATTTT	CASGDEATQYF
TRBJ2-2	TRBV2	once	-	TGTGCCAGCAGTGAAAACGGGGGGAACACCGGGGAGCTGTTTTTT	CASSENGGNTGELFF
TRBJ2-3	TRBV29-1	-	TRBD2	TGCAGCGTTGCCCGGACTAGCGTTAGCACAGATACGCAGTATTTT	CSVARTSVSTDTQYF
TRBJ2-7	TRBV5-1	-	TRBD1	TGCGCCAGCAGCTTGGCCGGACCCAGGGGGAGCCACGAGCAGTACTTC	CASSLAGPRGSHEQYF
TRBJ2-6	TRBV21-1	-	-	TGTGCCAGCCCGTGGCACATCCGCTCTGGGGCCAACGTCCTGACTTTC	CASPWHIRSGANVLTF
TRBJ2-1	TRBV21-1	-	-	TGTGCCAGCAGCAAAACTAAACATACGGGACAGGCCTACAATGAGCAGTTCTTC	CASSKTKHTGQAYNEQFF
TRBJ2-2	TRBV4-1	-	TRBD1	TGCGCCAGCAGCCCGGGACAGGGGAAGACCGGGGAGCTGTTTTTT	CASSPGQGKTGELFF
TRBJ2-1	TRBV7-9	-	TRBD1	TGTGCCAGCAGGTTTGGGACAGGGGTCCACAATGAGCAGTTCTTC	CASRFGTGVHNEQFF
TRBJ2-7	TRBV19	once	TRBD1	TGTGCCACCTCAACAGGGGGCATCGAGCAGTACTTC	CATSTGGIEQYF
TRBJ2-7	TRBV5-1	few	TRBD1	TGCGCCAGCAGCCTGGCCGGGACAGGCAACTACGAGCAGTACTTC	CASSLAGTGNYEQYF
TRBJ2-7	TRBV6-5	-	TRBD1	TGTGCCAGCAGTCACGGGACAGGGGGCTCCTACGAGCAGTACTTC	CASSHGTGGSYEQYF
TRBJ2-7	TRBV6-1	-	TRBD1	TGTGCCAGCAGTGAAGCCGGGACAGGCTCCTACGAGCAGTACTTC	CASSEAGTGSYEQYF
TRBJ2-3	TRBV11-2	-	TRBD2	TGTGCCAGCAGCTTAGATGCGTGGCTAGCGGAAGTCGGCACAGATACGCAGTATTTT	CASSLDAWLAEVGTDTQYF
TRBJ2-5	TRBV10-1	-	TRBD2	TGCGCCAGCAGTGAGGCTAGCGGGGAAGAGACCCAGTACTTC	CASSEASGEETQYF
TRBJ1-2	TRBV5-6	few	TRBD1	TGTGCCAGCAACATCGGACAGGGCCCCTATGGCTACACCTTC	CASNIGQGPYGYTF
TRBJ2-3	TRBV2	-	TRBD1	TGTGCCAGCAGTGAATGGACAGGGGGCACAGATACGCAGTATTTT	CASSEWTGGTDTQYF
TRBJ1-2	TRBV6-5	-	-	TGTGCCAGCAGTTTCTCGAGGGATAGCTATGGCTACACCTTC	CASSFSRDSYGYTF
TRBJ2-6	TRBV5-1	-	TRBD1	TGCGCCAGTCAGGGGGCGCCTGGGGCCAACGTCCTGACTTTC	CASQGAPGANVLTF
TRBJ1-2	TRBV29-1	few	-	TGCAGCGCCCACCCTGACAGTCGCTATGGCTACACCTTC	CSAHPDSRYGYTF
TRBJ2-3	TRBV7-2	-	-	TGTGCCAGCAGCGGGGGGACGTCTAGCACAGATACGCAGTATTTT	CASSGGTSSTDTQYF
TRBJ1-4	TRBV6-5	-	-	TGTGCCAGCAGGCGACAGGCCTCGAGTGAGGAAAAACTGTTTTTT	CASRRQASSEEKLFF